Below, one T cell receptor beta chain is given with its context. Antigen: not known. Germline CDR1 and CDR2: SGHDT and YYEEEE. V lost 5 bases and J 1 base, leaving 15 bases between the germline ends. CDR3 size: 16 residues. Assay: immunoSEQ multiplex PCR; the TCRdb copy retains only in-frame clones and omits some. This sample yields about 90,000 clones, of which 90% are seen a single time; about 0.16% belongs to the top ten. These data are taken from a study of OX40 agonist ivuxolimab in advanced cancers. Study-level background: A mean age of roughly 62 years, range roughly 20 to 90, was recorded, and roughly 80% were male. Study-level findings and limits: Part of the nonresponder group also had normalized T-cell clonal expansion that was low. Dosing at 0.1 to 3.0 mg/kg was accompanied by clonal expansion of CD4+ and CD8+ blood T cells by week 6. Expanded clones were, on average, more numerous in CD8+ T cells than in CD4+.

The input for sequencing was CD4+ or CD8+ T cells sorted from blood, taken in a trial of the OX40 agonist ivuxolimab. The clonotype comes from an adult with an advanced solid tumor such as melanoma, head and neck, liver or kidney cancer. The chain combines TRBV5-6 with TRBJ2-2, with a possible D match to TRBD2 (5 bases). This CDR3 is CASRSRGRQNTGELFF. DNA for the CDR3: TGTGCCAGCAGAAGCCGGGGTCGACAGAACACCGGGGAGCTGTTTTTT.